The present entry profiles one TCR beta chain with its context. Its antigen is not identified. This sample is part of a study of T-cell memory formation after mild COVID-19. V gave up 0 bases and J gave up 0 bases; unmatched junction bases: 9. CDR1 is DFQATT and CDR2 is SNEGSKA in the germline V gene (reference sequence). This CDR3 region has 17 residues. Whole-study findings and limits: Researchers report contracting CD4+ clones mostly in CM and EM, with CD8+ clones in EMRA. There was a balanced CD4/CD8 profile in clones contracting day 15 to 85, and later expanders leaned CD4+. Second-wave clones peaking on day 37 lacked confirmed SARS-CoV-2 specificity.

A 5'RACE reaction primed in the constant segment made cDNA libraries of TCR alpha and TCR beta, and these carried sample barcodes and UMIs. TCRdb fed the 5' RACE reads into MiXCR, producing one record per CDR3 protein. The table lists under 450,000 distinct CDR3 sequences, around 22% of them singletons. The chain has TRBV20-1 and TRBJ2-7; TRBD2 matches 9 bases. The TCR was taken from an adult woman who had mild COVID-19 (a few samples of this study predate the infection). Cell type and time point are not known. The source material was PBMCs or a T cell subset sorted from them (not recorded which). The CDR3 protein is CSARERLAAQSSYEQYF. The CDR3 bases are TGCAGTGCTAGAGAGCGACTAGCGGCCCAGAGCTCCTACGAGCAGTACTTC.